This TCR beta chain emerged from a study of T cell changes during pregnancy in multiple sclerosis. The CDR3 is 17 residues long. The germline V gene has CDR1 LGHNT and CDR2 FRNRAP. The V segment lost 2 bases and the J segment 2 bases; nucleotides outside the gene matches: 7. Sequencing was performed with immunoSEQ multiplex PCR; in TCRdb, only in-frame clones are kept and a portion is missing. The sample shows roughly 11,000 clones, just under 95% of them seen only once. The specimen was CD4+ T cells from peripheral blood mononuclear cells, collected before pregnancy. This sequence joins TRBV12-5 and TRBJ1-3; 9 nucleotides agree with TRBD1. The source of this sequence is a female donor with multiple sclerosis, enrolled in a pregnancy study. CDR3 nucleotide sequence: TGTGCTAGTGGTTTGAGCGGACAGGGGACGCCTGGAAACACCATATATTTT. Protein sequence: CASGLSGQGTPGNTIYF.